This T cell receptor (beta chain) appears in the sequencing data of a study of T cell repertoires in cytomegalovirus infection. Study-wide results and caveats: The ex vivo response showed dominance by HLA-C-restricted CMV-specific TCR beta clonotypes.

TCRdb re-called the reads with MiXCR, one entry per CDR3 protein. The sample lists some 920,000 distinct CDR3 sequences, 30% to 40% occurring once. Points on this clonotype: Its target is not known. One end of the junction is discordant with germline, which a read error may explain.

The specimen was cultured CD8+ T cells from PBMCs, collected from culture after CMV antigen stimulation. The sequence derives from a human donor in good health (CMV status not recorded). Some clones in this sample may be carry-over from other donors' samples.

CDR3 nucleotide sequence: TGTGCCAGTAGTGGAGAGGCCCAGTACTTC. This encodes CASSGEAQYF. The rearrangement links TRBV19 to TRBJ2-5; D gene unclear. The CDR3 has 10 amino acids. Germline CDR1 is LNHDA and CDR2 is SQIVND (reference sequence).